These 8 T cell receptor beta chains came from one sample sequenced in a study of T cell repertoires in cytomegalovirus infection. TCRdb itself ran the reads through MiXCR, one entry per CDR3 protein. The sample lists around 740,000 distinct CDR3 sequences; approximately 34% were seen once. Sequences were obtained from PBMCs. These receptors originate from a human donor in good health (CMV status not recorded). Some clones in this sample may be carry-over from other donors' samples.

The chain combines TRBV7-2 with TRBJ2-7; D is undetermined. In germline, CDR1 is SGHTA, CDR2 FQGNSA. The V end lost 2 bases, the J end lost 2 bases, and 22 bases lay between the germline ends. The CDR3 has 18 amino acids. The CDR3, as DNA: TGTGCCAGCAGCTTATTCCCCTTGCTGGAGCTGACCCCCTACGAGCAGTACTTC. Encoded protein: CASSLFPLLELTPYEQYF.

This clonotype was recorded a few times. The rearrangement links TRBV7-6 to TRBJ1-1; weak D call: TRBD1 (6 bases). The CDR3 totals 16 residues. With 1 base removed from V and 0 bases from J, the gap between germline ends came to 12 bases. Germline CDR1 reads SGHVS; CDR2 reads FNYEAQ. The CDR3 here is CASSLEVQGMNTEAFF. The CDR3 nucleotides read TGTGCCAGCAGCTTAGAAGTACAGGGTATGAACACTGAAGCTTTCTTT.

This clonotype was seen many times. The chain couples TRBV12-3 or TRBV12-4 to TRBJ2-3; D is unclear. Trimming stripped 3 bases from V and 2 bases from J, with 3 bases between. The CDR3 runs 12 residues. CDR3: CASSFNTDTQYF. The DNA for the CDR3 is TGTGCCAGCAGTTTTAACACAGATACGCAGTATTTT.

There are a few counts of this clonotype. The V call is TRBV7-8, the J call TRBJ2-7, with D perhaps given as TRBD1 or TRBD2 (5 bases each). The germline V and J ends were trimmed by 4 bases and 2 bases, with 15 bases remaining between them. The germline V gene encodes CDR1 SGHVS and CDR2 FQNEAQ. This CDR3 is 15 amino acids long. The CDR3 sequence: CASSSGVGGAYEQYF. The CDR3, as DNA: TGTGCCAGCAGCTCCGGGGTTGGGGGAGCCTACGAGCAGTACTTC.

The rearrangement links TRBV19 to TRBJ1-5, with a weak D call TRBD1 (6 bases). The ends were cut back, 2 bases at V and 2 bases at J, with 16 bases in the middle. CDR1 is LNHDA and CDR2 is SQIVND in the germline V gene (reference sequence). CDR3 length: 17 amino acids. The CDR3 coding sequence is TGTGCCAGTAGTATAATCAGGGGCGTAGAGGGCAATCAGCCCCAGCATTTT. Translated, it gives CASSIIRGVEGNQPQHF.

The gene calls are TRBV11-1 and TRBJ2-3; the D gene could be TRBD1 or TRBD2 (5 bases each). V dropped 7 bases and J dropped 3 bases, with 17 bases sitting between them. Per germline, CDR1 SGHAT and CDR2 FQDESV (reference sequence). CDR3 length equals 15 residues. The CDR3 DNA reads TGTGCCAGCACCAAAGATGGGGGAGTGACAGATACGCAGTATTTT. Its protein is CASTKDGGVTDTQYF. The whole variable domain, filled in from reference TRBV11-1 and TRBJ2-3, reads EAEVAQSPRYKITEKSQAVAFWCDPISGHATLYWYRQILGQGPELLVQFQDESVVDDSQLPKDRFSAERLKGVDSTLKIQPAELGDSAMYLCASTKDGGVTDTQYFGPGTRLTVL.

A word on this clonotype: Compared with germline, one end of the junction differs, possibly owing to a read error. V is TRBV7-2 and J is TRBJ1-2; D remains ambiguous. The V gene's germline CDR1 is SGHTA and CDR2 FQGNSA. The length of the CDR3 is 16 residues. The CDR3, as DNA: TGTGCCAGCAGCTTACTAGGTTCGGGAGCGTATGATGGCTACAACTTC. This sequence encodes CASSLLGSGAYDGYNF.

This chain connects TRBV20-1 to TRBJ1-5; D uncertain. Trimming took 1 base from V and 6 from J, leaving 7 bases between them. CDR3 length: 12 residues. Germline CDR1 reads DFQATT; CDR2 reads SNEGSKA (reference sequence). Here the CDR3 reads CSARAPPQPQHF. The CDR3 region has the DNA TGCAGTGCTAGAGCCCCCCCTCAGCCCCAGCATTTT.